This T cell receptor beta chain is from a study of blood T cells in healthy people across ages. Study-level results: Without sorted subsets, naive and antigen-experienced compartments could not be conclusively compared. Relative to aged donors, long-lived donors carried more naive CD4+ cells and displayed higher diversity.

Note on this clonotype: Its antigen is still unknown.

Alongside a J-beta primer mix, a sample-barcoded 5' primer served in a second PCR lasting roughly 6 to 11 cycles. MiXCR, applied by TCRdb to the 5' RACE reads, yields one record per CDR3 protein. The data hold roughly 730,000 distinct CDR3 sequences, with around 50% observed a single time. Approximately 10 milliliters of peripheral blood were drawn from each donor into EDTA-treated tubes. The sequence derives from a middle-aged man in good health. Specimen: blood.

Written as DNA, the CDR3 is TGTGCCAGCAGCCCTCCCCTTAATCAGGGGGTTCGGGAGACCCAGTACTTC. Residues: CASSPPLNQGVRETQYF. The gene calls are TRBV9 and TRBJ2-5; 7 bases fit TRBD1. This CDR3 comprises 17 residues. Trimming at V came to 4 bases and at J to 5 bases, leaving 17 bases not matched to a gene. The germline gives CDR1 SGDLS, CDR2 YYNGEE.